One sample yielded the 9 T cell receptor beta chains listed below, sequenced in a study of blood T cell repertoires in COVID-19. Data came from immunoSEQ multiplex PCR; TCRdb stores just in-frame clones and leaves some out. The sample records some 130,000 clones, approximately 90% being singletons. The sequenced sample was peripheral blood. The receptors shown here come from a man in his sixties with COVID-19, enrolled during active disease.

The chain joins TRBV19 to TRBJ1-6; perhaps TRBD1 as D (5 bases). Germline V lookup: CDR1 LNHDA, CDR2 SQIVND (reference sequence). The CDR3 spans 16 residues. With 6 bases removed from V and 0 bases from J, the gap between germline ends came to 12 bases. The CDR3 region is CASSGRGSSYNSPLHF. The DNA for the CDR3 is TGTGCCAGTAGCGGCCGGGGGAGCTCCTATAATTCACCCCTCCACTTT. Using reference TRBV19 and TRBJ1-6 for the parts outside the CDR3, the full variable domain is DGGITQSPKYLFRKEGQNVTLSCEQNLNHDAMYWYRQDPGQGLRLIYYSQIVNDFQKGDIAEGYSVSREKKESFPLTVTSAQKNPTAFYLCASSGRGSSYNSPLHFGNGTRLTVT.

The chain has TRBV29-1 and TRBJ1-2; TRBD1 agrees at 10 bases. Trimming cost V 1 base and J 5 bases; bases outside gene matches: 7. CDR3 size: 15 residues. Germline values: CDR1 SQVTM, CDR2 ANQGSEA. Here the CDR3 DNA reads TGCAGCGTTGAAGTTAGGGGGACAGGGGCTTATGGCTACACCTTC. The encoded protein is CSVEVRGTGAYGYTF.

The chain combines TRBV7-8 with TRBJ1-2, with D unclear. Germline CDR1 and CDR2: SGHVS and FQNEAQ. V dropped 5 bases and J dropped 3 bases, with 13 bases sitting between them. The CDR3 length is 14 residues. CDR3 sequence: CASSREGLDYGYTF. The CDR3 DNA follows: TGTGCCAGCAGCCGTGAGGGCCTCGACTATGGCTACACCTTC.

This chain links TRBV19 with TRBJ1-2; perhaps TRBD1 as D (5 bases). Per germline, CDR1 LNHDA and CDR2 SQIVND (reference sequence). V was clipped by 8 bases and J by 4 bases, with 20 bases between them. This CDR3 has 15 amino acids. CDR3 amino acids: CASSTPSGDLYGYTF. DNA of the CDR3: TGTGCCAGTTCCACCCCCTCGGGGGACCTCTATGGCTACACCTTC. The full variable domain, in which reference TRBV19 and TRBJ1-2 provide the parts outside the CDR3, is DGGITQSPKYLFRKEGQNVTLSCEQNLNHDAMYWYRQDPGQGLRLIYYSQIVNDFQKGDIAEGYSVSREKKESFPLTVTSAQKNPTAFYLCASSTPSGDLYGYTFGSGTRLTVV.

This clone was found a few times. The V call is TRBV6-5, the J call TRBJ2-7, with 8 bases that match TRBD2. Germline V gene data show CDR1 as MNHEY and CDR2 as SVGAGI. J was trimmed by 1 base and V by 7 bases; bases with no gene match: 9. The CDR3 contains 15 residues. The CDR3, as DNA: TGTGCCAGCATCAGCGGGAGTGGCAGATCCTACGAGCAGTACTTC. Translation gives CASISGSGRSYEQYF.

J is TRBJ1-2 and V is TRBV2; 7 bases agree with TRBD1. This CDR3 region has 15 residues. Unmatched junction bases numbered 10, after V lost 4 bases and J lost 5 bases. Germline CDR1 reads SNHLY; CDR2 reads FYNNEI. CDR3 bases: TGTGCCAGCAGTGGCGAAGACAGGGCAGCTTATGGCTACACCTTC. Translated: CASSGEDRAAYGYTF.

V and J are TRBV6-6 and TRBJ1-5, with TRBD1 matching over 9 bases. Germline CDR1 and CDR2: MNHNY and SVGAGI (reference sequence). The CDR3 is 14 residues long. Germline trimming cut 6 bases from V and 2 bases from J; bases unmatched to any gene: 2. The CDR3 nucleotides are TGTGCCAGCAGAAGACAGGGGGGCAATCAGCCCCAGCATTTT. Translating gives CASRRQGGNQPQHF.

The CDR3 region has the DNA TGTGCCAGCAGCCAAGATCGGGGGACTAGCGTTTCCGAGCAGTACTTC. As protein: CASSQDRGTSVSEQYF. The rearrangement links TRBV3-1 (or the pseudogene TRBV3-2) to TRBJ2-7; 10 bases are a match to TRBD2. V shed 0 bases, J shed 6 bases, and the junction held 8 bases outside the gene matches. The CDR3 length is 16 residues. Per the germline V gene, CDR1 is LGHDT and CDR2 is YNNKEL (reference sequence).

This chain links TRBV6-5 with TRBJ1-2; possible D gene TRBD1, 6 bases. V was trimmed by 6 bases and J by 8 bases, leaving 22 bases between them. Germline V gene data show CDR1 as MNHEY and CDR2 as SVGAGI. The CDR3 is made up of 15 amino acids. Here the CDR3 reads CASSPKWDNSLGYTF. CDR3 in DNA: TGTGCCAGCAGCCCGAAGTGGGACAATTCTCTAGGCTACACCTTC.